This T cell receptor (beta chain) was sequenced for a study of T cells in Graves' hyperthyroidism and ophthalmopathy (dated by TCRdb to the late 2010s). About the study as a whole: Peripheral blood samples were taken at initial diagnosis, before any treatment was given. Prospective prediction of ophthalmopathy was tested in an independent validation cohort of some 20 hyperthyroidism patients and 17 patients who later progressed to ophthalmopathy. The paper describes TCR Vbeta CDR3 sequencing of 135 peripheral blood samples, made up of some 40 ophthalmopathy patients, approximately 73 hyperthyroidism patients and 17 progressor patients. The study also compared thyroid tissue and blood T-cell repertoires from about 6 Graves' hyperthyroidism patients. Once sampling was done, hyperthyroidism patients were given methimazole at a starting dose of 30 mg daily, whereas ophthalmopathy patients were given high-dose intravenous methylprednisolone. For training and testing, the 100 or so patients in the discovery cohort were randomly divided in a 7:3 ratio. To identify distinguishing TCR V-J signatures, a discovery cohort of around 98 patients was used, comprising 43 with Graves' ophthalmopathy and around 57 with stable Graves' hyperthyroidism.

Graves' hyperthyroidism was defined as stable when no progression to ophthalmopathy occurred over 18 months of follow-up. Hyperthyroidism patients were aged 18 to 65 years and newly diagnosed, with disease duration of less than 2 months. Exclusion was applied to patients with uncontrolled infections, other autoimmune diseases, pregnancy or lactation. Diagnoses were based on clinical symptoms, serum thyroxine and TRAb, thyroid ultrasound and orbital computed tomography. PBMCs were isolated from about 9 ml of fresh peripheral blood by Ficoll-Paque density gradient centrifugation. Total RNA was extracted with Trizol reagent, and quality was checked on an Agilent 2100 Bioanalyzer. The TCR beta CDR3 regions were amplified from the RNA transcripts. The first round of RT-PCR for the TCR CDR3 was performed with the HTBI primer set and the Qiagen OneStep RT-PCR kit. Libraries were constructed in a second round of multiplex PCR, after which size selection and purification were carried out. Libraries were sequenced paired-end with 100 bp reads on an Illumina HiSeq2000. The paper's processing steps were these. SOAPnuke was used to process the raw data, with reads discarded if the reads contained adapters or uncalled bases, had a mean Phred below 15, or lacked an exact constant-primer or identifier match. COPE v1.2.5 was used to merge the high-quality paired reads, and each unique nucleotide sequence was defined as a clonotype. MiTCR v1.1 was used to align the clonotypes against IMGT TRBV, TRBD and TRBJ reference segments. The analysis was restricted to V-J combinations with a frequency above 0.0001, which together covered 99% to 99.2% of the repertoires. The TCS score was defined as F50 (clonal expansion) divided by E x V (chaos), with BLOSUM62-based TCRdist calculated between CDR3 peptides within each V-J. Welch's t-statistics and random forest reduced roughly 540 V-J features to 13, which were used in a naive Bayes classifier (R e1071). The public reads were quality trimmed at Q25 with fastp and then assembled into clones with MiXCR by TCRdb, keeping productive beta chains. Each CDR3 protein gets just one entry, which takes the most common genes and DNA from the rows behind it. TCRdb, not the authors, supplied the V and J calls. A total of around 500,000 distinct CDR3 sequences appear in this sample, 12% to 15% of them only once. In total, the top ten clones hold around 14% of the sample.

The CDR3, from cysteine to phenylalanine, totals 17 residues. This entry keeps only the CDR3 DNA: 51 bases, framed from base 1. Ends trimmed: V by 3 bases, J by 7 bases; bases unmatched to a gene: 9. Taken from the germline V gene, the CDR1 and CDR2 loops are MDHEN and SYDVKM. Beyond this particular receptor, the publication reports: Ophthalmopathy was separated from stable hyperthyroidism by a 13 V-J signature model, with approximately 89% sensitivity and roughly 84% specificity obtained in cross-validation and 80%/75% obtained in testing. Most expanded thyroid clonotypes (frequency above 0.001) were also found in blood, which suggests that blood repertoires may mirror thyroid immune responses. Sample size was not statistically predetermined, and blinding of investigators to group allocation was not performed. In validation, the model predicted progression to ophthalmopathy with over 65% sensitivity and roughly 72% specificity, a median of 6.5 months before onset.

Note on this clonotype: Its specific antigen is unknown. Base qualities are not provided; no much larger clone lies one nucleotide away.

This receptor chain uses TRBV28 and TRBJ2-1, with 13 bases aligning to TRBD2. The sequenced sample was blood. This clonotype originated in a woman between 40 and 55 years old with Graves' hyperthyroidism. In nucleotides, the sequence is TGTGCCAGCAGTTTCCTCGGACTAGCGGGAGTCTCTAATGAGCAGTTCTTC. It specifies CASSFLGLAGVSNEQFF.